Below, 20 T cell receptor beta chains from the same sample are listed, as sequenced in a study of cytomegalovirus exposure and HLA in healthy donors. 13 Jbeta primers and 60 Vbeta primers were used for the PCR. The assay was immunoSEQ multiplex PCR, and TCRdb's table has in-frame clones only and misses some. The sample has 91,000 or so clones, and its top ten clones hold around 3.6%. Material: PBMCs. Receptors were obtained from a woman in her 30s in good health and CMV-seronegative.

The chain recombines TRBV30 with TRBJ1-2; D perhaps matches TRBD1 (6 bases). The CDR3 covers 15 residues. Trimming shortened V by 1 base and J by 5 bases, and 17 bases separated the two germline ends. Looked up from germline, CDR1 is GTSNPN and CDR2 is SVGIG (reference sequence). The CDR3 nucleotides read TGTGCCTGGAGTGACAGGGCTGATCCTGGTTATGGCTACACCTTC. Translated: CAWSDRADPGYGYTF.

The V and J genes are TRBV4-1 and TRBJ2-5; 9 bases are a match to TRBD1. TRBJ2-7 matches the DNA end more closely, so the J call is doubtful. This CDR3 spans 14 amino acids. CDR1 MGHRA and CDR2 YSYEKL come from the germline V gene. The CDR3 coding sequence is TGCGCCAGCAGCCCCCGGACAGGGGAAAACGAGCAGTACTTC. It encodes CASSPRTGENEQYF.

The V call is TRBV28, the J call TRBJ2-7; D is perhaps TRBD1 (6 bases). Germline V gives CDR1 MDHEN, CDR2 SYDVKM. The CDR3 sequence is 15 residues long. Trimming left V 4 bases short and J 2 bases short, with 15 bases between. The DNA for the CDR3 is TGTGCCAGCAGTTCTTCAGCGGACAGTGCCTACGAGCAGTACTTC. Residues: CASSSSADSAYEQYF.

The J gene is TRBJ2-7, the V gene TRBV28, with TRBD1 matching 9 bases. There are 16 residues in the CDR3. Per germline, CDR1 MDHEN and CDR2 SYDVKM. The ends lost 7 bases at V and 0 bases at J; junction bases unmatched: 10. As DNA, the CDR3 is TGTGCCAGCAATGATCGGACAGGGGCTAGCTCCTACGAGCAGTACTTC. Its protein product is CASNDRTGASSYEQYF.

The genes are TRBV5-6 and TRBJ2-1; 9 bases line up with TRBD1. Germline CDR1 and CDR2: SGHDT and YYEEEE. The CDR3 totals 15 residues. V was pared by 4 bases and J by 12 bases, with 14 bases of the junction left unmatched. The CDR3 here is CASSTRDRAPPGQFF. The CDR3 DNA is TGTGCCAGCAGCACCCGGGACAGGGCTCCACCTGGGCAGTTCTTC.

The chain couples TRBV27 to TRBJ2-1, with a weak D call TRBD2 (5 bases). This CDR3 has 13 amino acids. Germline V CDR1 and CDR2: MNHEY, SMNVEV (reference sequence). With 2 bases removed from V and 10 bases from J, the gap between germline ends came to 12 bases. CDR3 sequence: CASSLPSLVEQFF. DNA for the CDR3: TGTGCCAGCAGTTTACCCTCACTAGTGGAGCAGTTCTTC.

The chain recombines TRBV19 with TRBJ1-1, with 7 positions matching TRBD1. The CDR3 contains 13 residues. CDR1 and CDR2 from the germline V gene are LNHDA and SQIVND (reference sequence). V shed 6 bases, J shed 4 bases, and the junction held 5 bases outside the gene matches. The CDR3 DNA is TGTGCCAGTAGCCGAACAGGGGCCACTGAAGCTTTCTTT. This encodes CASSRTGATEAFF.

The V call is TRBV19, the J call TRBJ2-2; 9 bases fit TRBD1. The CDR3 is made up of 15 amino acids. Germline V gene sequence: CDR1 LNHDA, CDR2 SQIVND (reference sequence). Unmatched junction bases numbered 5, after V lost 6 bases and J lost 3 bases. The CDR3 region has the DNA TGTGCCAGTAGCCGGGACAGGGACTACACCGGGGAGCTGTTTTTT. It yields the protein CASSRDRDYTGELFF.

The V and J genes are TRBV5-6 and TRBJ1-5, with D possibly being TRBD1 (6 bases). This CDR3 is 13 amino acids long. Trimming pared 1 base from V and 4 bases from J, leaving 6 bases between. CDR1 is SGHDT and CDR2 is YYEEEE in the germline V gene. The CDR3 reads CASSLQGNQPQHF. The CDR3 DNA follows: TGTGCCAGCAGCTTGCAGGGGAATCAGCCCCAGCATTTT.

The V gene is TRBV19, the J gene TRBJ1-1; perhaps TRBD1 as D (5 bases). CDR1 and CDR2 (germline): LNHDA, SQIVND (reference sequence). The V gene lost 4 bases and the J gene lost 0 bases, with 6 bases spanning the gap. This CDR3 comprises 13 residues. CDR3 sequence reads: CASSTQVNTEAFF. In DNA, the CDR3 is TGTGCCAGTAGTACACAGGTGAACACTGAAGCTTTCTTT.

The chain recombines TRBV11-1 with TRBJ2-5, with D maybe TRBD2 (5 bases). Trimming shortened V by 4 bases and J by 3 bases, and 15 bases separated the two germline ends. Germline V CDR1 and CDR2: SGHAT, FQDESV (reference sequence). The CDR3 is made up of 15 amino acids. In DNA, the CDR3 is TGTGCCAGCAGCTCGATCTCGATGAGGGAAGAGACCCAGTACTTC. Its protein product is CASSSISMREETQYF.

The chain joins TRBV28 to TRBJ2-2; 7 nucleotides match TRBD1. After removal of 4 bases from V and 0 bases from J, the junction contained 2 bases not matched to a gene. Germline V gives CDR1 MDHEN, CDR2 SYDVKM. This CDR3 has 15 residues. The CDR3 DNA reads as TGTGCCAGCAGTTCCGGGACAGCGAACACCGGGGAGCTGTTTTTT. The encoded protein is CASSSGTANTGELFF.

The genes are TRBV4-2 and TRBJ2-3; possible D gene TRBD1, 6 bases. In germline, CDR1 is LGHNA, CDR2 YNFKEQ. V was pared by 1 base and J by 6 bases, with 11 bases between. This CDR3 comprises 14 residues. The CDR3 spells CASSQAVRGDTQYF. The CDR3 DNA is TGTGCCAGCAGCCAAGCCGTTAGGGGGGATACGCAGTATTTT.

The genes are TRBV7-9 and TRBJ2-1, with a tentative D call TRBD1 (6 bases). From germline, CDR1 is SEHNR and CDR2 FQNEAQ (reference sequence). The length of the CDR3 is 17 residues. The V and J ends lost 1 base and 0 bases respectively, with 13 bases between them. The CDR3 coding sequence is TGTGCCAGCAGCTTAGGTTCAGGGGAGAGCTCCTACAATGAGCAGTTCTTC. It yields the protein CASSLGSGESSYNEQFF.

The genes are TRBV27 and TRBJ1-6; maybe TRBD1 (5 bases). The CDR3 extends over 14 amino acids. V lost 7 bases, J lost 9 bases, and 16 bases lay in between. CDR1 is MNHEY and CDR2 is SMNVEV in the germline V gene (reference sequence). CDR3 nucleotides: TGTGCCAGCAAAACCGGGGGTCTCACTTCACCCCTCCACTTT. Translating it yields CASKTGGLTSPLHF.

V is TRBV5-1 and J is TRBJ2-2; 7 bases map to TRBD1. Germline CDR1 is SGHRS and CDR2 is YFSETQ. The CDR3 has 14 amino acids. Trimming cost V 3 bases and J 2 bases; bases outside gene matches: 1. The CDR3 bases are TGCGCCAGCAGCTGGGACAGTAACACCGGGGAGCTGTTTTTT. Translating it yields CASSWDSNTGELFF.

The rearrangement joins TRBV30 to TRBJ1-2; a weak D match, TRBD1 (6 bases). V was cut by 2 bases and J by 7 bases, with 8 bases left in between. Germline assignment: CDR1 GTSNPN and CDR2 SVGIG (reference sequence). CDR3 size: 11 residues. The DNA for the CDR3 is TGTGCCTGGAGTCCAGGGGCTGGCTACACCTTC. It translates to CAWSPGAGYTF.

The V call is TRBV7-2, the J call TRBJ1-2; D is possibly TRBD1 (5 bases). Trimming stripped 1 base from V and 6 bases from J, with 12 bases between. CDR3 length equals 14 residues. The germline CDR1 and CDR2 sequences are SGHTA and FQGNSA. The DNA for the CDR3 is TGTGCCAGCAGCTTAGTAGCTGGGGGGGATGGCTACACCTTC. Its translation is CASSLVAGGDGYTF. Using reference TRBV7-2 and TRBJ1-2 for the parts outside the CDR3, the full variable domain is GAGVSQSPSNKVTEKGKDVELRCDPISGHTALYWYRQSLGQGLEFLIYFQGNSAPDKSGLPSDRFSAERTGGSVSTLTIQRTQQEDSAVYLCASSLVAGGDGYTFGSGTRLTVV.

The CDR3 nucleotides read TGTGCCAGTAGTATAGCCAAGACAGGTAACAAGCAGTACTTC. Protein sequence: CASSIAKTGNKQYF. V and J are TRBV19 and TRBJ2-7; D might be TRBD1 (6 bases). This CDR3 is built from 14 residues. From germline, CDR1 is LNHDA and CDR2 SQIVND (reference sequence). Trimming removed 1 base from V and 8 bases from J, with 15 bases in between. Filled out from reference TRBV19 and TRBJ2-7, the complete variable domain reads DGGITQSPKYLFRKEGQNVTLSCEQNLNHDAMYWYRQDPGQGLRLIYYSQIVNDFQKGDIAEGYSVSREKKESFPLTVTSAQKNPTAFYLCASSIAKTGNKQYFGPGTRLTVT.

V and J are TRBV28 and TRBJ1-5; D gene unclear. Trimming shortened V by 8 bases and J by 0 bases, and 11 bases separated the two germline ends. The germline V gene has CDR1 MDHEN and CDR2 SYDVKM. The CDR3 sequence is 14 residues long. The CDR3 protein is CASHVRFSNQPQHF. DNA for the CDR3: TGTGCCAGCCACGTCCGGTTTAGCAATCAGCCCCAGCATTTT.